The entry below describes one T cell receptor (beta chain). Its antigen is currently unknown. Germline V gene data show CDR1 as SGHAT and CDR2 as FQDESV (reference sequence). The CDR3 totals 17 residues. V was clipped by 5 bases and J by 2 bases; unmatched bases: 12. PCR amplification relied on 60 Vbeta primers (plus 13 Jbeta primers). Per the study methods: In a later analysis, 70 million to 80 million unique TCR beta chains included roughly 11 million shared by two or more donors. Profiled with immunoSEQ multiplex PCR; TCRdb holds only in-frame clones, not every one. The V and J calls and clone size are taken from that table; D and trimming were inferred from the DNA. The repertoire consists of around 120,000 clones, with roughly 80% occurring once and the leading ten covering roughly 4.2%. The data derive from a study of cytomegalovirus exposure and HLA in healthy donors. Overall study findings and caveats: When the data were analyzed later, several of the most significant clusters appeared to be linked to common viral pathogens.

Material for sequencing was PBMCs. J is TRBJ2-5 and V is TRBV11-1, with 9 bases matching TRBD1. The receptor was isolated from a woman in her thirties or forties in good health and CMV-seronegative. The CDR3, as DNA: TGTGCCAGCAGCCATGTACGACCGGGACAGGGACAAGAGACCCAGTACTTC. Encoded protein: CASSHVRPGQGQETQYF.